The present T cell receptor beta chain was sequenced within a study of T cells in Graves' hyperthyroidism and ophthalmopathy. Amplified regions were TCR beta CDR3 sequences from RNA transcripts. TCR CDR3 regions were first amplified by RT-PCR with HTBI primers. TCRdb ran MiXCR on the multiplex PCR reads and lists one entry per CDR3 protein. The sample lists some 560,000 distinct CDR3 sequences, less than 20% occurring once. The CDR3 consists of 11 residues. V lost 5 bases, J lost 10 bases, and 9 bases lay in between. CDR1 and CDR2 (germline): MNHEY, SVGEGT. Hyperthyroidism was newly diagnosed in patients aged 18 to 65 (duration under 2 months).

The sample consisted of blood. This sequence originates from a woman in her twenties or thirties with Graves' hyperthyroidism. The chain links TRBV6-2 or TRBV6-3 to TRBJ2-1; no firm D call. The CDR3 region is CASSTGPEQFF. The DNA of the CDR3 is TGTGCCAGCAGTACCGGACCAGAGCAGTTCTTC.